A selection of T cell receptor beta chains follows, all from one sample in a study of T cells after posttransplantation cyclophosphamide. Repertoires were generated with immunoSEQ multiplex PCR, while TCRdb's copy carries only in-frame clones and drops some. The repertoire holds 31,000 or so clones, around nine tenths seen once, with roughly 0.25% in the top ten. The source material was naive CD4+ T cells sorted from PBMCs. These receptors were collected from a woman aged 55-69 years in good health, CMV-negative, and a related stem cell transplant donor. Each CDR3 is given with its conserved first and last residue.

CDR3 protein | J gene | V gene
CTTPPGGGYNEQFF | TRBJ2-1 | TRBV29-1
CASSAPGQGQETQYF | TRBJ2-5 | TRBV5-6
CASSLNVVGGTDTQYF | TRBJ2-3 | TRBV5-1
CATQDRVSYNEQFF | TRBJ2-1 | TRBV15
CASSSTPGPGGNQPQHF | TRBJ1-5 | TRBV5-1
CASSSSGQSYEQYF | TRBJ2-7 | TRBV5-1
CASSLGGITDTQYF | TRBJ2-3 | TRBV5-1
CASSNPSMANTEAFF | TRBJ1-1 | TRBV28
CASSTSGDYGYTF | TRBJ1-2 | TRBV6-6
CASSPAGSNTEAFF | TRBJ1-1 | TRBV2
CASSPRGGGSGELFF | TRBJ2-2 | TRBV4-3
CASRGYQGWTEAFF | TRBJ1-1 | TRBV19
CASTQGTYTGELFF | TRBJ2-2 | TRBV2
CASSYDQGLGEAFF | TRBJ1-1 | TRBV7-9
CASNRGTDTQYF | TRBJ2-3 | TRBV25-1
CASRGWDRGPNTEAFF | TRBJ1-1 | TRBV5-6
CASGRGLAKTDTQYF | TRBJ2-3 | TRBV2
CATRTSGSTDTQYF | TRBJ2-3 | TRBV10-3
CASSLEGTALVRAHYEQYF | TRBJ2-7 | TRBV11-3
CASSRQGYTEAFF | TRBJ1-1 | TRBV7-9
CASSQGAVLDYGYTF | TRBJ1-2 | TRBV4-1
CASTTGTGPGEQYF | TRBJ2-7 | TRBV27
CAWSWAGGSTDTQYF | TRBJ2-3 | TRBV30
CASSGGRAQETQYF | TRBJ2-5 | TRBV6-1
CASSLSGLAQTDTQYF | TRBJ2-3 | TRBV28
CASSLVGGLAVPSTDTQYF | TRBJ2-3 | TRBV11-2
CASSSINSGVGTDTQYF | TRBJ2-3 | TRBV5-4
CASSYSKGAGANVLTF | TRBJ2-6 | TRBV6-5
CASSSGGGDTGELFF | TRBJ2-2 | TRBV5-1
CASSATGTGNEQYF | TRBJ2-7 | TRBV5-1
CASSFGTGTDTQYF | TRBJ2-3 | TRBV27
CASSVGSGKGEQYF | TRBJ2-7 | TRBV6-5
CSVQSGSGGSETQYF | TRBJ2-5 | TRBV29-1
CASTPEWFMNTEAFF | TRBJ1-1 | TRBV21-1
CASSDYEVLETQYF | TRBJ2-5 | TRBV2
CAWNGAGITEAFF | TRBJ1-1 | TRBV30
CASTKTSGSYEQYF | TRBJ2-7 | TRBV6-5
CASSVGAGGTDTEAFF | TRBJ1-1 | TRBV9
CAWRLDRGKDLTDTQYF | TRBJ2-3 | TRBV30
CASTSGHYYEQYF | TRBJ2-7 | TRBV6-1
CASSLPGQGSYEQYF | TRBJ2-7 | TRBV27